This TCR beta chain came from a study of control samples from healthy donors and cancer patients (TCRdb year 2020). In the case of this clone: What this receptor recognizes is not known. No base quality values were provided; no much bigger clone lies one nucleotide off.

The CDR3 goes from the cysteine to the phenylalanine over 16 residues. This entry keeps only the CDR3 DNA: 48 bases, framed from base 1. As encoded in the germline V gene (reference sequence), CDR1 is SEHNR while CDR2 is FQNEAQ. V is cut by 5 bases and J by 1 base, and the space between the germline ends is 17 bases. The library was obtained by the immunoSEQ multiplex PCR assay. Drawn from immuneACCESS, this table holds only the in-frame rearrangements with V and J called that TCRdb kept. Clones are partly lost; checked studies trace under half to an unresolved V gene and leave the rest unexplained. In all, the sample holds about 180,000 clones, and 85% to 95% of those were seen once. The biggest ten clones account for about 1.4% of the sample.

This sequence originates from a man between 25 and 39 years old in good health. The chain couples TRBV7-9 to TRBJ1-1; there is no confident call for the D gene. The source material was blood. The CDR3 sequence is CASSQASAFRNTEAFF. The nucleotides are TGTGCCAGCAGCCAGGCGTCAGCTTTTCGGAACACTGAAGCTTTCTTT. Extended through the reference TRBV7-9 and TRBJ1-1 proteins, this CDR3 yields the full variable domain: DTGVSQNPRHKITKRGQNVTFRCDPISEHNRLYWYRQTLGQGPEFLTYFQNEAQLEKSRLLSDRFSAERPKGSFSTLEIQRTEQGDSAMYLCASSQASAFRNTEAFFGQGTRLTVV.